This TCR beta chain was found in a study of radiation and T cells in renal cell carcinoma. Whole-study findings and limits: No pretreatment tumor biopsies were available for baseline clonotypes. In blood, top tumor clones expanded by 2 weeks, shrinking by 4.

Assay used: immunoSEQ multiplex PCR; TCRdb lists only in-frame clones, some missing. Among some 130,000 clones listed, approximately 80% were seen once. Indicated time point: blood 2 weeks post-SBRT. Described treatment: 15 Gy SBRT to primary tumor, nephrectomy 4 weeks later. Radiation-treated patients gave blood at baseline, week 2 and week 4. The patient's renal cell carcinoma had clear cell pathology. There are 14 residues in the CDR3. V lost 4 bases to trimming and J lost 2 bases; unmatched junction nucleotides: 4. CDR1 is MNHEY, CDR2 SMNVEV, per germline (reference sequence). This clone was seen a handful of times. Antigen specificity is unknown.

The rearrangement links TRBV27 to TRBJ1-1; TRBD1 agrees at 7 bases. The sequencing used blood, collected from a patient whose treatment included radiotherapy and nephrectomy. This TCR derives from a woman aged 55-70 years with renal cell carcinoma. The CDR3 nucleotides are TGTGCCAGCAGTTGGGACAGACGAAACACTGAAGCTTTCTTT. Translated: CASSWDRRNTEAFF.